The 10 T cell receptor beta chains presented below share a single source sample, sequenced in a study of cytotoxic CD8 clonotypes in ibrutinib-treated CLL. Some clones are missing from TCRdb's copy, which holds only in-frame ones; the method was immunoSEQ multiplex PCR. The data show some 130,000 clones, around 85% seen once. This material consisted of PBMCs, taken after 24 months of ibrutinib treatment. Source of these receptors: a human donor with chronic lymphocytic leukemia.

V gene TRBV7-9 combines with J gene TRBJ2-2; 10 positions match TRBD1. Germline V gene sequence: CDR1 SEHNR, CDR2 FQNEAQ (reference sequence). V lost 4 bases and J lost 5; bases outside the gene matches: 10. The CDR3 consists of 17 residues. The CDR3 reads CASSSTLGQGRTGELFF. For the CDR3, the DNA is TGTGCCAGCAGCTCCACCTTGGGACAGGGGAGGACCGGGGAGCTGTTTTTT.

This clone was picked up a small number of times. The J gene is TRBJ2-5, the V gene TRBV4-1, with 8 bases matching TRBD1. The CDR3 has 16 residues. The trim removed 4 bases at V and 4 bases at J, leaving 11 bases unmatched. The germline V gene has CDR1 MGHRA and CDR2 YSYEKL. As DNA, the CDR3 is TGCGCCAGCAGCCCCGGACAGGGTGTAGTTTCAGAGACCCAGTACTTC. This sequence encodes CASSPGQGVVSETQYF.

Details on this clone: At one end, the junction sequence differs from germline, possibly due to a read error. The rearrangement uses TRBV7-2 and TRBJ2-2; 11 nucleotides align to TRBD2. The CDR3 length is 15 residues. From germline, CDR1 is SGHTA and CDR2 FQGNSA. The CDR3 reads CASSLAGGNTGELFF. The CDR3 DNA reads as TGTGCCAGCAGCCTAGCGGGAGGCAACACCGGGGAGCTGTTTTTT.

A remark on this clone: The junction departs from germline at one end; a sequencing error may be responsible. This sequence joins TRBV18 and TRBJ1-2; TRBD1 might be the D (6 bases). Germline V CDR1 and CDR2: KGHSH, LQKENI. There are 12 residues in the CDR3. In DNA, the CDR3 is TGTGCCAGCTCACTAACCCGGGACACCCCCGATTTC. Translation: CASSLTRDTPDF. The full variable domain, rest sourced from reference TRBV18 and TRBJ1-2, is NAGVMQNPRHLVRRRGQEARLRCSPMKGHSHVYWYRQLPEEGLKFMVYLQKENIIDESGMPKERFSAEFPKEGPSILRIQQVVRGDSAAYFCASSLTRDTPDFGSGTRLTVV.

The chain has TRBV4-2 and TRBJ1-1; D not resolved. The CDR3 covers 11 residues. The V end was cut by 6 bases, the J end by 2 bases, with 4 bases between. From germline, CDR1 is LGHNA and CDR2 YNFKEQ. The CDR3 protein is CASSKNTEAFF. The CDR3, as DNA: TGTGCCAGCAGTAAAAACACTGAAGCTTTCTTT.

This clone showed up just a few times. This rearrangement joins TRBV28 to TRBJ1-5, with TRBD1 as a possible D gene (5 bases). There are 15 residues in the CDR3. The germline gives CDR1 MDHEN, CDR2 SYDVKM. V was cut by 3 bases and J by 2 bases, with 11 bases left in between. The CDR3 is CASSFGQGGNQPQHF. As DNA, the CDR3 is TGTGCCAGCAGTTTCGGGCAGGGAGGCAATCAGCCCCAGCATTTT.

The gene calls are TRBV7-8 and TRBJ2-2; no reliable D call. V was shortened by 4 bases and J by 7 bases, with 13 bases between the two germline ends. The CDR3 spans 14 residues. In germline, CDR1 is SGHVS, CDR2 FQNEAQ. The CDR3 is CASSYPAARGELFF. CDR3 coding DNA: TGTGCCAGCAGCTACCCGGCAGCCCGCGGGGAGCTGTTTTTT.

This chain links TRBV30 with TRBJ1-6; possibly TRBD1 for D (5 bases). CDR1 is GTSNPN and CDR2 is SVGIG in the germline V gene (reference sequence). V was shortened by 4 bases and J by 6 bases, with 16 bases between the two germline ends. The CDR3 runs 15 residues. Here the CDR3 DNA reads TGTGCCTGGACCCATGGGGGGACCGGTAATTCACCCCTCCACTTT. Residues: CAWTHGGTGNSPLHF.

The chain carries TRBV10-3 and TRBJ2-7; possible D gene TRBD2, 6 bases. The ends were cut back, 11 bases at V and 3 bases at J, with 17 bases in the middle. The CDR3 loop spans 13 amino acids. CDR1 is ENHRY, CDR2 SYGVKD, per germline. CDR3 region: CAAAEVGGYEQYF. The DNA for the CDR3 is TGTGCCGCGGCCGAAGTCGGGGGCTACGAGCAGTACTTC.

The gene calls are TRBV18 and TRBJ2-7; perhaps TRBD1 as D (6 bases). V lost 3 bases and J lost 3, with 15 bases in between. Germline CDR1 and CDR2: KGHSH and LQKENI. The CDR3 sequence is 15 residues long. As DNA, the CDR3 is TGTGCCAGCTCACCTGGGGCAGGGGAGAGCTACGAGCAGTACTTC. It translates to CASSPGAGESYEQYF.